This is a list of T cell receptor beta chains from one sample in a study of T-cell memory formation after mild COVID-19. TCRdb independently ran MiXCR on the 5' RACE reads; one entry per CDR3 protein. This sample has around 310,000 distinct CDR3 sequences, with about 16% found just once. Sequenced input: PBMCs or a T cell subset sorted from them (not recorded which). The receptors originated from a man aged 18 to 29 who had mild COVID-19 (a few samples of this study predate the infection). Cell type and time point are not known. Each CDR3 is given with its conserved first and last residue. Each record gives: V gene, D gene, clone size, J gene, CDR3 DNA, CDR3 protein. A D gene is named only where the DNA matches it firmly. Clone size is shown for a subset of rows, as once, few, many or a class of expanded clone.

>TRBV7-2|TRBD1|many|TRBJ1-2
TGTGCCAGCAGCTTCGGGACAGGGGGCTATGGCTACACCTTC
CASSFGTGGYGYTF
>TRBV18|-|few|TRBJ1-6
TGTGCCAGCTCACCAACTAACAGTAATTCACCCCTCCACTTT
CASSPTNSNSPLHF
>TRBV12-3/TRBV12-4|-|few|TRBJ2-6
TGTGCCAGCAGTTTACAAGTTGCCGGGGCCAACGTCCTGACTTTC
CASSLQVAGANVLTF
>TRBV7-9|-|few|TRBJ1-4
TGTGCCAGCAGCTTTGGGTTTAAGGGAAAACTGTTTTTT
CASSFGFKGKLFF
>TRBV12-3/TRBV12-4|-|-|TRBJ1-1
TGTGCCAGCAGCTCACAGGTTTTTGCTGAAGCTTTCTTT
CASSSQVFAEAFF
>TRBV4-2|-|few|TRBJ2-4
TGTGCCAGCAGCCCTTTGACTAGTGGCCTAGCCAAAAACATTCAGTACTTC
CASSPLTSGLAKNIQYF
>TRBV30|TRBD1|-|TRBJ2-5
TGTGCCTGGAGTCGGGGAACAGGGGGACAAGAGACCCAGTACTTC
CAWSRGTGGQETQYF
>TRBV20-1|TRBD1|-|TRBJ1-2
TGCAGTGCTAGAGATCCTAGACAGGGAAGTGCTGGCTACACCTTC
CSARDPRQGSAGYTF
>TRBV6-6|TRBD1|-|TRBJ2-1
TGTGCCAGCGGGGGACAGGGTTACAATGAGCAGTTCTTC
CASGGQGYNEQFF
>TRBV9|-|once|TRBJ1-2
TGTGCCAGCAGCGTACAGGGGCAGGGTGGCTACACCTTC
CASSVQGQGGYTF
>TRBV6-5|-|few|TRBJ2-2
TGTGCCAGCAGTTACTCGTCAGGACAGCCGAACACCGGGGAGCTGTTTTTT
CASSYSSGQPNTGELFF
>TRBV5-1|-|many|TRBJ2-7
TGCGCCAGCAGCTGGAACCCCTCACGAGGGGACGAGCAGTACTTC
CASSWNPSRGDEQYF
>TRBV6-6|TRBD1|few|TRBJ1-1
TGTGCCAGCAGTTACCACAGGGGTTTGAACACTGAAGCTTTCTTT
CASSYHRGLNTEAFF
>TRBV6-2/TRBV6-3|TRBD2|many|TRBJ2-5
TGTGCCAGCAGGACTAGCGGCGCAGAGACCCAGTACTTC
CASRTSGAETQYF
>TRBV15|-|few|TRBJ1-5
TGTGCCACCAGCAGAGTGACAGGCTTTAGCAATCAGCCCCAGCATTTT
CATSRVTGFSNQPQHF
>TRBV2|TRBD1|-|TRBJ1-6
TGTGCCAGCAGAGGGACAGGGGGCAGGAATTCACCCCTCCACTTT
CASRGTGGRNSPLHF